Below, 13 T cell receptor beta chains from the same sample are listed, as sequenced in a study of tumor-infiltrating lymphocytes in primary liver carcinoma. Synthesis of TCR beta cDNA was carried out from 500 ng total RNA with a constant-region primer. Three nested multiplex PCR rounds of slightly modified ARM-PCR generated TCR beta libraries. PCR rounds one and two used TRBV1-TRBV30 forward primers with a C-beta reverse primer for 10 cycles each. TCRdb reprocessed the multiplex PCR reads via MiXCR and lists one record per CDR3 protein. The data hold 300,000 to 400,000 distinct CDR3 sequences, with 65% observed a single time. Germline DNA was also extracted, and blood RNA derived from unsorted whole blood. Sequencing used peripheral blood. Source of these receptors: a man aged 35-49 years with primary liver carcinoma and hepatitis B virus infection.

Concerning this clonotype: This clone may be a read error of a much larger clone one base away. The CDR3 nucleotides read TGCGCCAGCAGCTCGGCGCCGGAGTACGAGCAGTACTTC. It encodes CASSSAPEYEQYF. The V and J genes are TRBV5-1 and TRBJ2-7; D gene unclear. This CDR3 is built from 13 residues. The V end lost 3 bases, the J end lost 4 bases, and 11 bases lay between the germline ends. Per germline, CDR1 SGHRS and CDR2 YFSETQ.

Remarks on this clonotype: Just one base apart from a much larger clone, this may be a read error. This chain joins TRBV10-3 and TRBJ2-7, with 7 positions matching TRBD1. Germline V gives CDR1 ENHRY, CDR2 SYGVKD. The CDR3 covers 15 residues. Here the CDR3 DNA reads TGTGCCATCAGTATATCGACAGGGCTCTCCTACGGGCAGTACTTC. It codes for CAISISTGLSYGQYF.

Concerning this clonotype: Since a much larger clone is just one base distant, this may be a read error. The chain employs TRBV4-1 and TRBJ2-2; 9 nucleotides agree with TRBD2. The CDR3 extends over 16 amino acids. In germline, CDR1 is MGHRA, CDR2 YSYEKL. V shed 2 bases, J shed 7 bases, and the junction held 8 bases outside the gene matches. The chain's CDR3 is CASSQSAGGSDGELFF. Written as DNA, the CDR3 is TGCGCCAGCAGCCAAAGCGCGGGAGGGTCTGACGGGGAGCTGTTTTTT.

The V call is TRBV6-2 or TRBV6-3, the J call TRBJ1-2; weak D call: TRBD1 (5 bases). The V end was cut by 4 bases, the J end by 4 bases, with 10 bases between. Germline loops: CDR1 MNHEY, CDR2 SVGEGT. The CDR3 loop spans 13 amino acids. The CDR3, as DNA: TGTGCCAGCAGTTCCCGGGGCACCTATGGCTACACCTTC. Protein: CASSSRGTYGYTF.

Concerning this clonotype: One junction end disagrees with the germline gene, perhaps due to a read error. This chain links TRBV5-4 with TRBJ2-3; the D is unclear. CDR1 SGHNT and CDR2 YYREEE come from the germline V gene (reference sequence). The CDR3 length is 13 residues. CDR3 in DNA: TGTACCAGCAGCTTGGATTTTGGGAATACGCAGTATTTT. Translation: CTSSLDFGNTQYF.

V gene TRBV29-1 combines with J gene TRBJ2-7; possibly TRBD1 or TRBD2 for D (5 bases each). The germline gives CDR1 SQVTM, CDR2 ANQGSEA. The CDR3 has 16 amino acids. V was trimmed by 7 bases and J by 3 bases, leaving 25 bases between them. DNA of the CDR3: TGCAGCGCCATGACATATGGGACCGGCACTATCTACGAGCAGTACTTC. This codes for CSAMTYGTGTIYEQYF.

Of note for this clonotype: This may arise from a read error, as a much more abundant clone is one base away. CDR3: CASSQSTDSNQPQRF. In DNA form, the CDR3 reads TGCGCCAGCAGCCAATCGACAGATAGCAATCAGCCCCAGCGTTTT. This chain joins TRBV4-1 and TRBJ1-5, with a possible D match to TRBD1 (5 bases). The CDR3 covers 15 residues. Germline loops: CDR1 MGHRA, CDR2 YSYEKL.

Worth noting for this clonotype: A much larger clone is a single base away; this may be a read error. The V call is TRBV4-2, the J call TRBJ2-1, with D possibly being TRBD2 (6 bases). The CDR3 spans 16 residues. CDR1 and CDR2 (germline): LGHNA, YNFKEQ. The DNA for the CDR3 is TGTGCCCGCAGCCAACGTTTAGCGGAGTCATACAATGAGCAGTTCTTC. Translated, it gives CARSQRLAESYNEQFF.

This clonotype appeared once. The final CDR3 position lacks the conserved phenylalanine or tryptophan, pointing to a likely read error. The gene calls are TRBV11-2 and TRBJ2-6; D perhaps matches TRBD1 (5 bases). The germline gives CDR1 SGHAT, CDR2 FQNNGV. This CDR3 region has 15 residues. V lost 9 bases, J lost 0 bases, and 12 bases lay in between. CDR3 sequence: CASRSDSSGANVLTV. The CDR3 DNA is TGTGCCAGTAGGTCAGACAGCTCTGGGGCCAACGTCCTGACTGTC.

Details on this clonotype: This may be a read error: a much more frequent sequence differs by one nucleotide. V is TRBV7-8 and J is TRBJ2-1, with a possible D match to TRBD2 (5 bases). The CDR3 consists of 13 residues. CDR1 and CDR2 from the germline V gene are SGHVS and FQNEAQ. The CDR3 loop is CASSFLTGNELFF. The CDR3 nucleotides are TGTGCCAGCAGCTTCCTAACGGGGAATGAGCTGTTCTTC.

About this clonotype: A single base separates this from a much larger clone, so it may be a read error. The V and J genes are TRBV4-3 and TRBJ2-3; TRBD1 matches at 8 bases. The V segment lost 0 bases and the J segment 5 bases; nucleotides outside the gene matches: 13. CDR3 length: 18 amino acids. Germline CDR1 is LGHNA and CDR2 is YSLEER. CDR3 in DNA: TGCGCCAGCAGCCAAGATTTAGGAGGACAGGGCCCCATAGATACGCAGTATTTT. It specifies CASSQDLGGQGPIDTQYF.

As regards this clonotype: Since a much larger clone is just one base distant, this may be a read error. The V call is TRBV4-2, the J call TRBJ2-7; D might be TRBD2 (6 bases). The germline V gene has CDR1 LGHNA and CDR2 YNFKEQ. The length of the CDR3 is 12 residues. DNA of the CDR3: TGTGTCAGCAGCCAAGATAGCGGATTACAGTACTTC. It translates to CVSSQDSGLQYF.

The chain couples TRBV7-3 to TRBJ2-5; 10 bases agree with TRBD2. Germline V gene lookup returns CDR1 SGHTA and CDR2 FQGTGA. CDR3 length: 13 amino acids. Trimming took 8 bases from V and 1 from J; bases not matched to a gene: 1. The CDR3 here is CASSSGSQETQYF. DNA of the CDR3: TGTGCCAGCTCTAGCGGGAGCCAAGAGACCCAGTACTTC.